This TCR beta chain was found in a study of T cell responses to AZD1222 COVID-19 vaccine. The study's findings and limits: Vaccine-related CD4 TCRs covered spike, predominating at 160-218 and 743-854.

Generated by immunoSEQ multiplex PCR, the TCRdb table keeps only in-frame clones and is missing some. Among some 97,000 clones listed, approximately 90% were seen once. The V segment lost 5 bases and the J segment 7 bases; nucleotides outside the gene matches: 9. Germline values: CDR1 SGHTA, CDR2 FQGTGA. The CDR3 totals 15 residues. Details on this clone: Its target is not known.

The sample in question was peripheral blood, obtained on day 0 of AZD1222 vaccination. The chain has TRBV7-3 and TRBJ2-2; TRBD2 agrees at 8 bases. This clonotype originated in an adult in good health. CDR3 region: CASSPGLASFGELFF. The CDR3, as DNA: TGTGCCAGCAGCCCTGGACTAGCATCGTTCGGGGAGCTGTTTTTT.